This TCR beta chain was sequenced during a study of tumor-infiltrating lymphocytes in oesophageal squamous cell carcinoma (dated by TCRdb to the mid-2010s). Library prep was done by PCR. TCRdb names Illumina HiSeq 2000 as the instrument used. In-frame beta chains were kept once TCRdb had trimmed the public reads at Q25 with fastp and called clones with MiXCR. Each entry merges the rows of one CDR3 protein and shows their most common DNA and genes. The sample table lists about 10,000 distinct CDR3 sequences, around 60% of them with a count of one. The ten largest clonotypes hold about a quarter of the sample. Trimming at the junction amounts to 7 bases on V and 2 bases on J, and the germline ends lie 15 bases apart. The cysteine opens and the phenylalanine closes a CDR3 of 14 amino acids. CDR3 DNA only is kept here, 42 bases in frame from base 1. From a lookup of the germline V gene, CDR1 and CDR2 are MNHEY and SVGAGI.

With respect to this clonotype: This clone's antigen is unknown. The input lacks base qualities; no much larger clone sits a single base away.

In this chain, TRBV6-5 is recombined with TRBJ2-7; the D gene may be TRBD1 or TRBD2, since each aligns over 5 bases. This TCR came from a female donor with esophageal squamous cell carcinoma. Input material: esophageal tumor tissue. The nucleotide sequence reads as follows: TGTGCCAGCAAAGTTGTCGGGACGGCCTACGAGCAGTACTTC. The encoded protein is CASKVVGTAYEQYF.